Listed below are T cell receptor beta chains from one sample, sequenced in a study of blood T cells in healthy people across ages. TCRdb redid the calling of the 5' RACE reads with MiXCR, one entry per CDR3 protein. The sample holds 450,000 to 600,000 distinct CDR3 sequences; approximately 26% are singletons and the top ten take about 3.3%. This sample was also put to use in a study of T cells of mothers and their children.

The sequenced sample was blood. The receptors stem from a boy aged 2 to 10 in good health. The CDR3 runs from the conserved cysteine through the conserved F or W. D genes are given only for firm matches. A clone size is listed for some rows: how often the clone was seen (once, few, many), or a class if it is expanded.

DNA: TGTGCCAGCAGCCTGAACGGAATTAACACTGAAGCTTTCTTT
CDR3: CASSLNGINTEAFF
D: .
V: TRBV27
size: few
J: TRBJ1-1

DNA: TGTGCCAGCAGTCCTGGACAGGGGGCGCACTATGGCTACACCTTC
CDR3: CASSPGQGAHYGYTF
D: TRBD1
V: TRBV6-5
size: few
J: TRBJ1-2

DNA: TGTGCCAGCAAGAAAGAAGCGGGGGCCACAGATACGCAGTATTTT
CDR3: CASKKEAGATDTQYF
D: TRBD2
V: TRBV2
size: once
J: TRBJ2-3

DNA: TGTGCCAGCAGCCAAACGTTCTCCCACTCTGGGGCCAACGTCCTGACTTTC
CDR3: CASSQTFSHSGANVLTF
D: .
V: TRBV3-1
size: once
J: TRBJ2-6

DNA: TGTGCCCGGGGGGAGATTTATGGCTACACCTTC
CDR3: CARGEIYGYTF
D: .
V: TRBV30
size: few
J: TRBJ1-2

DNA: TGTGCCAGCAGCGCCACTCCCACAGATACGCAGTATTTT
CDR3: CASSATPTDTQYF
D: .
V: TRBV7-2
size: .
J: TRBJ2-3

DNA: TGTGCCAGCAGTTTTTTCGACAGAGGTAGCACAGATACGCAGTATTTT
CDR3: CASSFFDRGSTDTQYF
D: .
V: TRBV27
size: .
J: TRBJ2-3

DNA: TGTGCCAGCAGTGATATAGGTGTAAGGGATACGCAGTATTTT
CDR3: CASSDIGVRDTQYF
D: .
V: TRBV25-1
size: few
J: TRBJ2-3

DNA: TGTGCCTGGGGCCGAAGGCCTAGCGGGAGGTCGGGGGATGAGCAGTTCTTC
CDR3: CAWGRRPSGRSGDEQFF
D: TRBD2
V: TRBV30
size: few
J: TRBJ2-1

DNA: TGTGCCATCAGTGAGTCGTCGACCCTCGAGCAGTACTTC
CDR3: CAISESSTLEQYF
D: .
V: TRBV10-3
size: few
J: TRBJ2-7

DNA: TGTGCCACCAGTGATTTGAGGGGGGGGACGCAGTATTTT
CDR3: CATSDLRGGTQYF
D: .
V: TRBV24-1
size: .
J: TRBJ2-3

DNA: TGTGCCAGCAGTTTCTCCGGGGGTGGGGGAGAGACCCAGTACTTC
CDR3: CASSFSGGGGETQYF
D: .
V: TRBV12-3/TRBV12-4
size: .
J: TRBJ2-5

DNA: TGCGCCAGCAGCCAAGACCCTTTAATTAGGACCCAGTACTTC
CDR3: CASSQDPLIRTQYF
D: .
V: TRBV4-1
size: .
J: TRBJ2-5

DNA: TGTGCCCAACGACAGGGGCCGGATTACGAGCAGTACTTC
CDR3: CAQRQGPDYEQYF
D: TRBD1
V: TRBV10-3
size: many
J: TRBJ2-7

DNA: TGTGCCAGCAGCGTACGGGACAGGTTAGCCAAAAACATTCAGTACTTC
CDR3: CASSVRDRLAKNIQYF
D: TRBD1
V: TRBV9
size: few
J: TRBJ2-4

DNA: TGCAGTGCTAGAAGGCACACAGATACGCAGTATTTT
CDR3: CSARRHTDTQYF
D: .
V: TRBV20-1
size: few
J: TRBJ2-3

DNA: TGCGCCAGCAGCCAAGGACCTAGCGGGAGACCCTACGAGCAGTACTTC
CDR3: CASSQGPSGRPYEQYF
D: TRBD2
V: TRBV4-1
size: .
J: TRBJ2-7

DNA: TGTGCCAGCAGTTACTCGCGGGGGGGCTACAATGAGCAGTTCTTC
CDR3: CASSYSRGGYNEQFF
D: TRBD2
V: TRBV6-5
size: .
J: TRBJ2-1

DNA: TGTGCCAGCAGTCCTCAAAATCAGCCCCAGCATTTT
CDR3: CASSPQNQPQHF
D: .
V: TRBV12-3/TRBV12-4
size: few
J: TRBJ1-5

DNA: TGTGCCACCAGCAGAGATCCTTCAGTAGCCAAAAACATTCAGTACTTC
CDR3: CATSRDPSVAKNIQYF
D: .
V: TRBV15
size: .
J: TRBJ2-4

DNA: TGTGCCAGCAGCCAAGCTAGCGGGGTGGGGGAGACCCAGTACTTC
CDR3: CASSQASGVGETQYF
D: TRBD2
V: TRBV4-2
size: .
J: TRBJ2-5

DNA: TGTGCCAGCAGCCGGTCCCCGGGGGCTGGCTACAATGAGCAGTTCTTC
CDR3: CASSRSPGAGYNEQFF
D: .
V: TRBV11-2
size: .
J: TRBJ2-1

DNA: TGTGCCAGCAGTTTGGGGCGTGGGCGCGACAAAAACATTCAGTACTTC
CDR3: CASSLGRGRDKNIQYF
D: .
V: TRBV27
size: .
J: TRBJ2-4

DNA: TGCAGTGCTAGGAGTAGCATGAACACTGAAGCTTTCTTT
CDR3: CSARSSMNTEAFF
D: .
V: TRBV20-1
size: few
J: TRBJ1-1

DNA: TGTGCCAGCGGAGAAATCTGGAGGAATGAGCAGTTCTTC
CDR3: CASGEIWRNEQFF
D: .
V: TRBV7-9
size: .
J: TRBJ2-1

DNA: TGTGCCAGCAGTCCCCGGACTGGAAATGAGCAGTTCTTC
CDR3: CASSPRTGNEQFF
D: .
V: TRBV6-1
size: few
J: TRBJ2-1

DNA: TGTGCCATCAGACCGGACAGTAGCGGGGAGCTGTTTTTT
CDR3: CAIRPDSSGELFF
D: .
V: TRBV10-3
size: few
J: TRBJ2-2

DNA: TGTGCCAGCAGTTCCGCCTCGGGGGCGGTCACAGATACGCAGTATTTT
CDR3: CASSSASGAVTDTQYF
D: .
V: TRBV6-6
size: .
J: TRBJ2-3

DNA: TGCAGCGTCCGAACCCTGGACACGGGGCTCACGGGAAACACCATATATTTT
CDR3: CSVRTLDTGLTGNTIYF
D: .
V: TRBV29-1
size: few
J: TRBJ1-3

DNA: TGCGCCAGCAGCTTGGGGCAGGGCCTCCGTTCCTACGAGCAGTACTTC
CDR3: CASSLGQGLRSYEQYF
D: .
V: TRBV5-1
size: .
J: TRBJ2-7

DNA: TGTGCCAGCAGCCAAGGGGCAGGGGGCTTTCAGCCCCAGCATTTT
CDR3: CASSQGAGGFQPQHF
D: TRBD1
V: TRBV7-2
size: .
J: TRBJ1-5

DNA: TGTGCCAGCATCCTGTCGTCCCAGGCGCGCTCCTACCAACAGACTCAGTACTTC
CDR3: CASILSSQARSYQQTQYF
D: .
V: TRBV7-9
size: few
J: TRBJ2-5

DNA: TGTGCCAGCAGCTTAAAGGGACAGGGTGGAAATGAGCAGTTCTTC
CDR3: CASSLKGQGGNEQFF
D: TRBD1
V: TRBV7-9
size: .
J: TRBJ2-1

DNA: TGTGCCAGCAGCTCAAAAATGACAGGGGGGAATGAAAAACTGTTTTTT
CDR3: CASSSKMTGGNEKLFF
D: TRBD1
V: TRBV5-5
size: .
J: TRBJ1-4

DNA: TGTGCCAGCAGCCCCGGGACTAGAATATCAAATGAGCAGTTCTTC
CDR3: CASSPGTRISNEQFF
D: TRBD2
V: TRBV5-6
size: .
J: TRBJ2-1

DNA: TGTGCCAGCAGTTACTCGAAAGGAAGCAGGGAGGCTGGCTACACCTTC
CDR3: CASSYSKGSREAGYTF
D: .
V: TRBV6-5
size: .
J: TRBJ1-2